This T cell receptor (beta chain) was captured in a study of blood T cell repertoires in COVID-19 (dated by TCRdb to about 2020). Broadly, across the study: Samples from collaborators originated in the United States, Italy and Spain and spanned both the acute and convalescent phases of COVID-19. The prospective study material was composed of cDNA or gDNA derived from T cells, B-cell-depleted T cells, or PBMCs. Deeply sampled blood TCRbeta repertoires from subjects exposed to, actively infected with, or recovered from COVID-19 were included in the dataset. The repertoires were released in a freely available public database meant as a resource for research on the immune response to SARS-CoV-2. Samples were obtained from the ongoing ImmuneRACE study (first 160 participants) and from some 1,300 subjects provided by 6 global collaborators. The sample metadata nearly always contained a de-identified subject ID, COVID-19 status, age in years and sex. HLA class I and class II types, where available, came from metadata supplied by the sample provider rather than from assay-based typing. Beyond this particular receptor, the publication reports: The quantity of clinical and demographic metadata differed by source and by participant and was supplied without curation.

In the case of this clone: It has no known antigen specificity. No base quality information exists; no much larger clone differs at one position.

The immunoSEQ Assay, a bias-controlled multiplex PCR, was used to amplify TCRbeta CDR3 regions from genomic DNA. The original methods were these. The number of nucleated cells in each sample was estimated from the amplification of reference gene primers within the assay. To quantify the absolute abundance of each unique TCRbeta CDR3 rearrangement, sequence reads were collapsed and filtered. For each sample, productive Simpson clonality was calculated by taking the square root of Simpson's diversity index across productive rearrangements. Drawn from immuneACCESS, this table holds only the in-frame rearrangements with V and J called that TCRdb kept. Clones are partly lost; checked studies trace under half to an unresolved V gene and leave the rest unexplained. That table supplies the V and J calls and clone size; D and trimming were determined from the DNA. This sample holds approximately 200,000 clones; 82% were observed only once. The ten largest make up 10% to 15% of the sample.

Participants in the prospective study were aged about 18 to 89 years, lived in some 24 United States geographic areas, and enrolled through a virtual design. In the prospective study, cohorts were assigned on the basis of participant-reported clinical history obtained from a screening survey and a study questionnaire. For ImmuneRACE Cohort 3, a participant was defined as recovered based on two consecutive negative NP/OP PCR tests, clearance by a healthcare professional, or resolution of symptoms. Each participant in the prospective study had whole blood, serum and a nasopharyngeal or oropharyngeal swab collected by mobile phlebotomists. Participants in the prospective study had the option to provide additional blood draws and questionnaires over a roughly 2-month period. Blood samples from the prospective study were shipped frozen or at room temperature prior to DNA extraction. From the cysteine through the phenylalanine, the CDR3 covers 15 amino acids. Here the CDR3 DNA is all that survives: 45 bases in frame from base 1. In the germline V gene, CDR1 corresponds to SGHTA and CDR2 to FQGNSA. V and J are truncated by 5 bases and 7 bases respectively, leaving an intervening sequence of 15 bases.

The chain is assembled from TRBV7-2 and TRBJ1-6, with a weak D call of TRBD1 (5 bases match). This clonotype was sampled from a man in his forties or fifties who had recovered from COVID-19. The sample was PBMCs or T cells enriched from blood (not recorded which). The bases are TGTGCCAGCAGCCCCAACAGGCGGGGGAATTCACCCCTCCACTTT. It is translated as CASSPNRRGNSPLHF.